This note documents a single T cell receptor beta chain sequence. This entry comes from a study of control samples from healthy donors and cancer patients. The V and J ends lost 5 bases and 1 base, in that order; junction bases with no gene match: 6. The CDR3 runs 15 residues. Germline lookup yields CDR1 SGHTA and CDR2 FQGTGA. Profiling relied on immunoSEQ multiplex PCR, and the TCRdb table lists in-frame clones only, not all of them. The sample contains 150,000 to 200,000 clones, approximately 94% of which appear only once. The specimen sequenced was blood. The chain carries TRBV7-3 and TRBJ1-1; TRBD1 matches at 8 bases. The sequence was obtained from a woman between 35 and 50 years old in good health. In DNA form, the CDR3 reads TGTGCCAGCAGCGCGACAGGGGCCAAGAACACTGAAGCTTTCTTT. Its protein product is CASSATGAKNTEAFF.